This T cell receptor beta chain was captured by sequencing in a study of T cells in Graves' hyperthyroidism and ophthalmopathy (dated by TCRdb to between 2018 and 2020). About the study as a whole: Peripheral blood was collected at initial diagnosis, before any treatment. Thyroid tissue and blood T-cell repertoires from more than five Graves' hyperthyroidism patients were also compared in the study. After blood sampling, hyperthyroidism patients were treated with methimazole at a starting dose of 30 mg daily, and ophthalmopathy patients were treated with high-dose intravenous methylprednisolone. To identify TCR V-J signatures that set the groups apart, the researchers used a discovery cohort of 100 patients, made up of fewer than 50 with Graves' ophthalmopathy and about 59 with stable Graves' hyperthyroidism. The 100 or so discovery patients were divided at random into training and test sets in a 7:3 ratio. TCR Vbeta CDR3 sequencing of 135 peripheral blood samples (over 40 ophthalmopathy, 75 hyperthyroidism and around 17 progressor patients) is reported in the paper. Prospective prediction of ophthalmopathy was tested in an independent validation cohort of fewer than 20 hyperthyroidism patients and approximately 17 patients who later progressed to ophthalmopathy.

Sequences DFQATT (CDR1) and SNEGSKA (CDR2) are obtained from the germline V gene (reference sequence). The cysteine opens and the phenylalanine closes a CDR3 of 15 amino acids. The retained sequence is limited to the CDR3, 45 bases, with the frame set at the first base. Clipping removes 3 bases from V and 7 bases from J, with 11 as the unmatched junction base count. TCR beta CDR3 regions were amplified from RNA transcripts. A first-round RT-PCR of the TCR CDR3 used the HTBI primer set with the Qiagen OneStep RT-PCR kit. Libraries were constructed in a second round of multiplex PCR, after which size selection and purification were performed. Sequencing of the libraries was done on an Illumina HiSeq2000 using paired-end 100 bp reads. The paper's processing steps were these. SOAPnuke was used to process the raw data, throwing out any read that contained adapters or uncalled bases, had a mean Phred below 15, or lacked an exact constant-primer or identifier match. COPE v1.2.5 was used to merge high-quality paired reads, and clonotypes were defined as unique nucleotide sequences. MiTCR v1.1 was used to align clonotypes to the IMGT TRBV, TRBD and TRBJ reference segments. Only V-J combinations with frequency above 0.0001, covering about 99% of repertoires, were analysed. The TCS score was defined as the ratio of F50 (clonal expansion) to E x V (chaos), calculated using BLOSUM62-based TCRdist between CDR3 peptides within each V-J. Welch's t-statistics and random forest reduced fewer than 550 V-J features to 13, which were used in a naive Bayes classifier (R e1071). The public reads were run again by TCRdb, first through fastp at Q25 and then through MiXCR, and only productive beta chains were kept. Each entry is one CDR3 protein sequence, shown with its most common DNA and genes. In this record, the V and J calls reflect TCRdb's handling and not the investigators' own analysis. The sample data list hundreds of thousands of distinct CDR3 sequences, and around 20% of these were observed just once. The top ten constitute 16% of the sample.

Hyperthyroidism patients were newly diagnosed, had a disease duration of under 2 months, and were aged 18 to 65 years. Patients with uncontrolled infections, other autoimmune diseases, pregnancy or lactation were excluded. Clinical symptoms, serum thyroxine and TRAb, thyroid ultrasound, and orbital computed tomography formed the basis for the diagnoses. For progressor patients, blood was drawn at the first diagnosis of hyperthyroidism, before any ophthalmopathy symptoms had appeared. PBMCs were separated from 8 to 10 ml of fresh peripheral blood using Ficoll-Paque density gradient centrifugation. Progressor patients were initially diagnosed with Graves' hyperthyroidism and developed ophthalmopathy during follow-up. Total RNA was extracted using Trizol reagent, and RNA quality was assessed on an Agilent 2100 Bioanalyzer. This clonotype was counted only a few times. The specificity of this receptor is unknown. Base qualities are missing; no much larger clone stands one base away.

General study outcomes and caveats: A model built on a 13 V-J signature distinguished ophthalmopathy from stable hyperthyroidism, reaching 85% to 90% sensitivity and approximately 83% specificity in cross-validation and 80%/75% in testing. In validation, the model predicted progression to ophthalmopathy a median of roughly six months before onset, with roughly 70% sensitivity and nearly 75% specificity. Most expanded thyroid clonotypes (frequency above 0.001) were also detected in blood, suggesting blood repertoires may reflect thyroid immune responses. Sample size was not statistically predetermined, and blinding of investigators to group allocation was not performed.

This sequence was found in a woman aged 50 to 65 with Graves' hyperthyroidism that later progressed to Graves' ophthalmopathy. Sequencing was carried out using blood. Recombination connected TRBV20-1 to TRBJ1-2, with 10 junctional bases fitting TRBD1. The DNA is as follows: TGCAGTGCTAGGAGACAGGGGGCCATATATGGTGGCTACACCTTC. Translation gives CSARRQGAIYGGYTF.